The 25 T cell receptor beta chains in this list originate from one sample, sequenced in a study of control samples from healthy donors and cancer patients. Method: immunoSEQ multiplex PCR; TCRdb's copy keeps in-frame clones and lacks some. The top ten clones hold roughly 2.6% of a sample with about 120,000 clones, approximately 93% of them seen once. The sequencing sample was made of blood. The receptors were gathered from a man younger than 45 in good health.

In its sample, this clone was seen once. V and J are TRBV5-1 and TRBJ1-1, with a possible D match to TRBD1 (6 bases). V was cut by 4 bases and J by 6 bases, with 19 bases left in between. Germline values: CDR1 SGHRS, CDR2 YFSETQ. CDR3 length: 15 residues. The CDR3 here is CASSLGADYVAEAFF. CDR3 nucleotides: TGCGCCAGCAGCCTGGGGGCGGACTACGTGGCTGAAGCTTTCTTT.

The chain is built from TRBV7-8 and TRBJ2-6; unclear D gene. Germline CDR1 and CDR2: SGHVS and FQNEAQ. The CDR3 is 16 residues long. V shed 6 bases and J shed 0 bases, with 12 bases lying between them. The CDR3 loop is CASRRMEISGANVLTF. Written as DNA, the CDR3 is TGTGCCAGCAGGAGGATGGAGATCTCTGGGGCCAACGTCCTGACTTTC.

The rearrangement links TRBV24-1 to TRBJ2-1, with 7 nucleotides matching TRBD2. With 5 bases clipped from V and 2 bases from J, the junction kept 11 bases outside the gene matches. Germline values: CDR1 KGHDR, CDR2 SFDVKD. This CDR3 spans 17 amino acids. The CDR3 DNA reads TGTGCCACCAGTGCCAATGGGGAACGGGGGGCCTACAATGAGCAGTTCTTC. This encodes CATSANGERGAYNEQFF.

This chain links TRBV24-1 with TRBJ2-2; D gene uncertain. The germline V gene encodes CDR1 KGHDR and CDR2 SFDVKD. The CDR3 is 11 amino acids. Trimming shortened V by 7 bases and J by 6 bases, and 5 bases separated the two germline ends. CDR3 amino acids: CATSIPGELFF. For the CDR3, the DNA is TGTGCCACCAGCATCCCCGGGGAGCTGTTTTTT.

The chain has TRBV19 and TRBJ1-1; D is unresolved. Germline V CDR1 and CDR2: LNHDA, SQIVND (reference sequence). Between the trimmed V and J ends, which lost 6 bases and 1 base, there was a span of 12 bases. This CDR3 is 14 amino acids long. This CDR3 is CASSGGSKNTEAFF. DNA for the CDR3: TGTGCCAGTAGCGGTGGGTCCAAGAACACTGAAGCTTTCTTT.

The chain combines TRBV7-9 with TRBJ2-2; D might be TRBD2 (6 bases). The length of the CDR3 is 13 residues. The V end was cut by 6 bases, the J end by 2 bases, with 7 bases between. Germline assignment: CDR1 SEHNR and CDR2 FQNEAQ (reference sequence). The CDR3 protein is CASRGGNTGELFF. The DNA of the CDR3 is TGTGCCAGCAGGGGGGGAAACACCGGGGAGCTGTTTTTT.

This chain links TRBV28 with TRBJ1-2, with 7 bases fitting TRBD1. Trimming took 4 bases from V and 8 from J; bases not matched to a gene: 19. Germline CDR1 MDHEN, CDR2 SYDVKM. This CDR3 is 17 amino acids long. The CDR3 region is CASSSPGEGGASRGYTF. The CDR3 nucleotides read TGTGCCAGCAGTTCCCCGGGGGAAGGGGGCGCAAGTCGGGGCTACACCTTC.

The chain has TRBV10-2 and TRBJ1-2; D is ambiguous. The germline V and J ends were trimmed by 8 bases and 6 bases, with 16 bases remaining between them. The CDR3 spans 13 residues. Germline CDR1 reads WSHSY; CDR2 reads SAAADI. In DNA form, the CDR3 reads TGCGCCAGCGGGTTGGGCGCTCGGGATGGCTACACCTTC. As protein: CASGLGARDGYTF.

V usage is TRBV24-1 and J usage is TRBJ2-5; 10 nucleotides align to TRBD1. The CDR3 consists of 17 residues. CDR1 KGHDR and CDR2 SFDVKD come from the germline V gene. V lost 2 bases, J lost 6 bases, and 11 bases stayed unmatched. Here the CDR3 reads CATSDSKTGGAGKTQYF. The CDR3 DNA reads TGTGCCACCAGTGATTCTAAGACAGGGGGCGCGGGCAAGACCCAGTACTTC.

The rearrangement joins TRBV19 to TRBJ2-2, with D possibly being TRBD1 (6 bases). Germline loops: CDR1 LNHDA, CDR2 SQIVND (reference sequence). The CDR3 totals 15 residues. The V end was cut by 2 bases, the J end by 8 bases, with 15 bases between. CDR3 nucleotides: TGTGCCAGTAGTATAAACAGGGCGACTTTGGGGGAGCTGTTTTTT. This codes for CASSINRATLGELFF.

V usage is TRBV2 and J usage is TRBJ1-4; D is ambiguous. Per the germline V gene, CDR1 is SNHLY and CDR2 is FYNNEI. V lost 10 bases to trimming and J lost 4 bases, with 13 bases between them. The CDR3 covers 13 residues. CDR3 amino acids: CAIQVAVNEKLFF. The CDR3 DNA follows: TGTGCCATCCAGGTCGCGGTTAATGAAAAACTGTTTTTT.

The chain links TRBV7-9 to TRBJ2-7; 7 bases are shared with TRBD2. The CDR3 is 16 residues long. Trimming cost V 7 bases and J 4 bases; bases outside gene matches: 16. CDR1 is SEHNR, CDR2 FQNEAQ, per germline (reference sequence). The CDR3 loop is CASTPGCGGPYYEQYV. In nucleotides, the CDR3 is TGTGCCAGCACTCCCGGTTGCGGGGGACCTTATTACGAGCAGTACGTC.

This clone was detected a few times. The chain carries TRBV11-2 and TRBJ2-7, with TRBD2 as a possible D gene (6 bases). Germline assignment: CDR1 SGHAT and CDR2 FQNNGV. CDR3 size: 16 residues. V shed 5 bases and J shed 5 bases, with 22 bases lying between them. The CDR3 bases are TGTGCCAGCAGCCCGGCCGAGCCGGGACTGACCCACGAGCAGTACTTC. This sequence encodes CASSPAEPGLTHEQYF.

The genes are TRBV6-6 and TRBJ1-5; no clear D. In germline, CDR1 is MNHNY, CDR2 SVGAGI (reference sequence). With 8 bases removed from V and 7 bases from J, the gap between germline ends came to 12 bases. CDR3 length: 12 amino acids. CDR3 coding DNA: TGTGCCAGCGGAATTGTAGCCCAGCCCCAGCATTTT. Translating it yields CASGIVAQPQHF.

The CDR3 loop reads CASSTRSDEQYF. CDR3 DNA sequence: TGTGCCAGCAGTACCCGGAGTGACGAGCAGTACTTC. This chain joins TRBV27 and TRBJ2-7; D ambiguous. Trimming cost V 5 bases and J 5 bases, with 10 bases left between them. Per the germline V gene, CDR1 is MNHEY and CDR2 is SMNVEV (reference sequence). This CDR3 is 12 amino acids long.

Details on this clone: Other nucleotide sequences from this sample produce the same CDR3. The chain combines TRBV3-1 (or the pseudogene TRBV3-2) with TRBJ2-5; D tentatively reads TRBD1 or TRBD2 (6 bases each). CDR1 is LGHDT, CDR2 YNNKEL, per germline (reference sequence). The CDR3 is made up of 13 amino acids. V was clipped by 3 bases and J by 5 bases, with 10 bases between them. DNA for the CDR3: TGTGCCAGCAGCCATCGAGGGGGGGAGACCCAGTACTTC. Encoded protein: CASSHRGGETQYF.

The V call is TRBV12-3 or TRBV12-4, the J call TRBJ1-1; TRBD1 is a possible D gene (6 bases). The CDR3 loop spans 12 amino acids. The germline V and J ends were trimmed by 5 bases and 8 bases, with 12 bases remaining between them. CDR3 region: CASSPHTGEAFF. The CDR3 nucleotides are TGTGCCAGCAGTCCCCATACAGGGGAAGCTTTCTTT.

V is TRBV20-1 and J is TRBJ2-2; D gene uncertain. From germline, CDR1 is DFQATT and CDR2 SNEGSKA (reference sequence). The CDR3 consists of 14 residues. V lost 3 bases, J lost 4 bases, and 12 bases lay in between. DNA for the CDR3: TGCAGTGCTAGTGGTAGCTCTAGCACCGGGGAGCTGTTTTTT. Protein sequence: CSASGSSSTGELFF.

This clone was detected only once. V and J are TRBV27 and TRBJ2-1; 10 bases agree with TRBD2. From germline, CDR1 is MNHEY and CDR2 SMNVEV (reference sequence). Germline trimming cut 5 bases from V and 4 bases from J; bases unmatched to any gene: 8. The CDR3 has 16 residues. The CDR3 bases are TGTGCCAGCAGTCTTGTAGCGGGGGGCGTTTACAATGAGCAGTTCTTC. This codes for CASSLVAGGVYNEQFF.

This chain joins TRBV4-1 and TRBJ1-2, with a possible D match to TRBD1 (5 bases). CDR1 is MGHRA and CDR2 is YSYEKL in the germline V gene. The V end lost 0 bases, the J end lost 7 bases, and 9 bases lay between the germline ends. The CDR3 extends over 13 amino acids. Here the CDR3 reads CASSQDSRAGYTF. In nucleotides, the CDR3 is TGCGCCAGCAGCCAAGATAGCAGGGCTGGCTACACCTTC.

The chain employs TRBV9 and TRBJ2-1, with TRBD2 identical over 10 bases. After removal of 6 bases from V and 1 base from J, the junction contained 10 bases not matched to a gene. Germline V gene lookup returns CDR1 SGDLS and CDR2 YYNGEE. The CDR3 is 17 residues long. The CDR3 DNA is TGTGCCAGCACCCCGGGTAGCGGGGGGCCATCCTACAATGAGCAGTTCTTC. The encoded protein is CASTPGSGGPSYNEQFF.

The V and J genes are TRBV27 and TRBJ1-5; a possible D gene is TRBD1 (6 bases). Germline V gene lookup returns CDR1 MNHEY and CDR2 SMNVEV (reference sequence). V lost 7 bases to trimming and J lost 4 bases, with 17 bases between them. CDR3 length equals 15 residues. CDR3 residues: CASNPTGGLNQPQHF. Written as DNA, the CDR3 is TGTGCCAGCAATCCGACCGGGGGGCTTAATCAGCCCCAGCATTTT.

The rearrangement uses TRBV10-3 and TRBJ2-1; D gene uncertain. Looked up from germline, CDR1 is ENHRY and CDR2 is SYGVKD. CDR3 length: 10 residues. V shed 8 bases and J shed 5 bases, with 4 bases lying between them. The CDR3 DNA reads as TGTGCCATCGGCAACAATGAGCAGTTCTTC. Encoded protein: CAIGNNEQFF.

This clone came up once. This rearrangement joins TRBV3-1 (or the pseudogene TRBV3-2) to TRBJ1-2, with TRBD1 matching 8 bases. CDR1 is LGHDT, CDR2 YNNKEL, per germline (reference sequence). V shed 1 base and J 8 bases; nucleotides not matched to a gene: 6. This CDR3 comprises 14 residues. CDR3 DNA sequence: TGTGCCAGCAGCCAAGGACAGGGGTCTGAGGGCTACACCTTC. It codes for CASSQGQGSEGYTF.

The genes are TRBV5-1 and TRBJ2-3; D remains ambiguous. Germline V gene sequence: CDR1 SGHRS, CDR2 YFSETQ. The CDR3 covers 14 residues. V was clipped by 0 bases and J by 1 base, with 6 bases between them. The CDR3 DNA follows: TGCGCCAGCAGCTTGGGCGCGCGCACAGATACGCAGTATTTT. Encoded protein: CASSLGARTDTQYF.